This T cell receptor (beta chain) was documented in a study of T cell changes during pregnancy in multiple sclerosis. Here immunoSEQ multiplex PCR was the method, and the copy in TCRdb shows in-frame clones only, minus some. The sample holds tens of thousands of clones, about 91% seen once. Losses at the gene ends were 3 bases for V and 8 bases for J; bases not matched to a gene: 7. The V gene's germline CDR1 is LNHNV and CDR2 YYDKDF (reference sequence). This CDR3 region has 15 residues. The chain is built from TRBV15 and TRBJ2-1; 10 bases align to TRBD1. Sequences were derived from peripheral blood, sampled after pregnancy. This sequence originates from a female donor in good health, enrolled as a control in a pregnancy study. As DNA, the CDR3 is TGTGCCACCAGCAGCCGACAGGGGGCCTTATATGAGCAGTTCTTC. As protein: CATSSRQGALYEQFF.